Detailed here is one TCR beta chain. This sample stems from a study of identical twins. Per germline, CDR1 SGHVS and CDR2 FQNEAQ. The CDR3 is made up of 14 amino acids. V was trimmed by 1 base and J by 7 bases, leaving 11 bases between them. TCRdb reprocessed the 5' RACE reads with MiXCR, giving one entry per CDR3 protein. The sample lists approximately 890,000 distinct CDR3 sequences, 9% to 15% seen once, with around 1.5% in the top ten. These data were also reused for a study on yellow fever vaccine responses in identical twins.

The rearrangement uses TRBV7-8 and TRBJ1-5, with TRBD1 as a possible D gene (5 bases). The sequencing input was PBMCs. This receptor was obtained from a young woman in good health. The CDR3 coding sequence is TGTGCCAGCAGCTTAGGGACATTTGGGCAGCCCCAGCATTTT. It translates to CASSLGTFGQPQHF.